These 7 T cell receptor beta chains share one sample of origin, sequenced in a study of T cell repertoires in cytomegalovirus infection. TCRdb redid the calling of the reads with MiXCR, one entry per CDR3 protein. The sample yields about 530,000 distinct CDR3 sequences, around 27% seen once. Specimen: PBMCs. Receptors originate from a human donor in good health (CMV status not recorded). Some clones in this sample may be carry-over from other donors' samples.

The chain employs TRBV10-3 and TRBJ1-1, with a possible D match to TRBD1 (5 bases). Germline V gives CDR1 ENHRY, CDR2 SYGVKD. The CDR3 spans 15 residues. The V end was cut by 6 bases, the J end by 4 bases, with 18 bases between. The chain's CDR3 is CAISREGRRVTEAFF. The CDR3, as DNA: TGTGCCATCAGCCGAGAGGGGAGGAGAGTCACTGAAGCTTTCTTT.

This clonotype came up once. The chain combines TRBV4-1 with TRBJ2-7, with TRBD2 matching 10 bases. The germline gives CDR1 MGHRA, CDR2 YSYEKL. The ends lost 3 bases at V and 6 bases at J; junction bases unmatched: 11. The CDR3 consists of 16 residues. The CDR3 protein is CASSHAPAGGPGEQYF. The CDR3, as DNA: TGCGCCAGCAGCCACGCCCCAGCGGGAGGGCCTGGCGAGCAGTACTTC.

The rearrangement uses TRBV6-1 and TRBJ2-7; 9 nucleotides line up with TRBD1. V lost 4 bases to trimming and J lost 2 bases; unmatched junction nucleotides: 6. CDR3 length: 15 amino acids. From germline, CDR1 is MNHNS and CDR2 SASEGT. In nucleotides, the CDR3 is TGTGCCAGCAGTGTAGGACAGGGGCTGACCTACGAGCAGTACGTC. It codes for CASSVGQGLTYEQYV.

The sample holds many counts of this clonotype. The chain couples TRBV7-2 to TRBJ2-7, with D tentatively TRBD2 (5 bases). The germline CDR1 and CDR2 sequences are SGHTA and FQGNSA. The CDR3 runs 18 residues. V shed 0 bases and J shed 0 bases, with 18 bases lying between them. As DNA, the CDR3 is TGTGCCAGCAGCTTAGCGCTTCCGAGGCGGGTTAGCTCCTACGAGCAGTACTTC. Its protein is CASSLALPRRVSSYEQYF.

This chain links TRBV6-6 with TRBJ2-7; TRBD2 agrees at 13 bases. Germline values: CDR1 MNHNY, CDR2 SVGAGI (reference sequence). Losses at the gene ends were 5 bases for V and 7 bases for J; bases not matched to a gene: 14. This CDR3 contains 17 residues. DNA for the CDR3: TGTGCCAGCAGTGACGGACTAGCGGGAGCATTCCGAGGTGAGCAGTACTTC. Protein: CASSDGLAGAFRGEQYF.

The gene calls are TRBV20-1 and TRBJ2-5, with TRBD1 identical over 8 bases. Germline CDR1 is DFQATT and CDR2 is SNEGSKA (reference sequence). The CDR3 has 14 amino acids. V was clipped by 2 bases and J by 9 bases; unmatched bases: 11. The CDR3 DNA follows: TGCAGTGCTAGACGCGGACAGGGCGTTATTTCCCAGTACTTC. It translates to CSARRGQGVISQYF.

This clonotype occurred a few times. The CDR3 loop reads CASSVVPGFDEQFF. CDR3 nucleotides: TGTGCCAGCAGCGTAGTCCCAGGGTTCGATGAGCAGTTCTTC. This rearrangement joins TRBV9 to TRBJ2-1; maybe TRBD1 (5 bases). The germline V gene has CDR1 SGDLS and CDR2 YYNGEE. V gave up 0 bases and J gave up 8 bases, with 12 bases separating them. The CDR3 covers 14 residues.